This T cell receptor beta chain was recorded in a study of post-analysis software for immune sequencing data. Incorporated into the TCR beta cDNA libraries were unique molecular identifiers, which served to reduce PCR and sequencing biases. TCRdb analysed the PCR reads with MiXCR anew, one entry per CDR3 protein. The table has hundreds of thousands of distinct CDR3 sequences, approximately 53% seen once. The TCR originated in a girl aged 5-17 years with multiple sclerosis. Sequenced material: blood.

For the CDR3, the DNA is TGTGCCACCAGTGATTTGCGCCAGGGCGATGAGCAGTTCTTC. Residues: CATSDLRQGDEQFF. The chain is built from TRBV24-1 and TRBJ2-1, with TRBD1 as a possible D gene (5 bases). This CDR3 spans 14 amino acids. Germline assignment: CDR1 KGHDR and CDR2 SFDVKD. Trimming removed 0 bases from V and 8 bases from J, with 10 bases in between.